This TCR beta chain was captured in a study of T cell repertoires in ileal Crohn's disease. Background on the study: Median disease duration was approximately eight years; approximately 32% smoked at surgery. Biopsies of inflamed ileum from the surgical specimen form M0 samples. All patients had surgery for stricturing (roughly 61%) or penetrating (around 40%) disease.

CDR1 and CDR2 (germline): SGHTA, FQGTGA. V shed 2 bases and J shed 1 base, with 5 bases lying between them. This CDR3 is 13 amino acids long. This sample's time point: inflamed ileum from the surgical specimen. The data were produced by immunoSEQ multiplex PCR, yet TCRdb's version contains in-frame clones alone and is incomplete. The sample shows some 14,000 clones, around 85% of them seen only once. The sequencing sample was made of ileal tissue. The sequence derives from an adult with Crohn's disease. The V and J genes are TRBV7-3 and TRBJ1-1, with no clear D. The CDR3 DNA follows: TGTGCCAGCAGCTTATCCGAGAACACTGAAGCTTTCTTT. This codes for CASSLSENTEAFF.